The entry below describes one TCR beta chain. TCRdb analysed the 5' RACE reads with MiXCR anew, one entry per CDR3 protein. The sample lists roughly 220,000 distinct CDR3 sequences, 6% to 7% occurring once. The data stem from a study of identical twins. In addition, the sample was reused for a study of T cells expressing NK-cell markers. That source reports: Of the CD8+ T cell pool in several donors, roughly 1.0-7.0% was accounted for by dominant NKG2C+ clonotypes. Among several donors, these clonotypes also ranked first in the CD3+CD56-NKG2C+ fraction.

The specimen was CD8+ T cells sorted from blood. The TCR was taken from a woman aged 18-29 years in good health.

The DNA for the CDR3 is TGTGCCAGCAGCCCCCGGGGACTAGCTTACGAGCAGTACTTC. The encoded protein is CASSPRGLAYEQYF. The chain is built from TRBV9 and TRBJ2-7; TRBD2 matches 9 bases. Germline lookup yields CDR1 SGDLS and CDR2 YYNGEE. This CDR3 is 14 amino acids long. With 4 bases clipped from V and 4 bases from J, the junction kept 6 bases outside the gene matches.